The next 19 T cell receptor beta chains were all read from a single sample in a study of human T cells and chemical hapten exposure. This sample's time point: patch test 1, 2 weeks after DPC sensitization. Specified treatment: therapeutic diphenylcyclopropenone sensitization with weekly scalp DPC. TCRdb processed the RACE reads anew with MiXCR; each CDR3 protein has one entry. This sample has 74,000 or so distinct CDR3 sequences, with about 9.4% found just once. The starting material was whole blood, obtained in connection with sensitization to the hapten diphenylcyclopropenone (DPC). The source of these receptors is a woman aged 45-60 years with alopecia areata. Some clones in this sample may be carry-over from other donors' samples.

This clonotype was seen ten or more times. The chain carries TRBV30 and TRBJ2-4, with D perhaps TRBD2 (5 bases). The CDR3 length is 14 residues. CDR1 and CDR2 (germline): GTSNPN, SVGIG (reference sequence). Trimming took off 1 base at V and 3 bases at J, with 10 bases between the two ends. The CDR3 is CAWSGGRYKNIQYF. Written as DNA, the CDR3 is TGTGCCTGGAGTGGCGGGCGGTACAAAAACATTCAGTACTTC.

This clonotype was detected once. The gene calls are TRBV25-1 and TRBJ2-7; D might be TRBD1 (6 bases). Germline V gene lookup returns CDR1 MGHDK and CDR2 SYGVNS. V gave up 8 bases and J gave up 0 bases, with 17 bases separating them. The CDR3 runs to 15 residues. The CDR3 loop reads CASAPGQHVSYEQYF. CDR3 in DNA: TGTGCCAGCGCCCCAGGACAGCATGTCTCCTACGAGCAGTACTTC.

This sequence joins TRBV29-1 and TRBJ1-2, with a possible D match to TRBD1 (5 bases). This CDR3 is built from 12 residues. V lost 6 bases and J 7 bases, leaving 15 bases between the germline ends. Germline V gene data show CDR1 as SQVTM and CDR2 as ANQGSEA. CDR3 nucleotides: TGCAGCGTCCGCGGGGGTCCGGGTGGCTACACCTTC. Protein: CSVRGGPGGYTF.

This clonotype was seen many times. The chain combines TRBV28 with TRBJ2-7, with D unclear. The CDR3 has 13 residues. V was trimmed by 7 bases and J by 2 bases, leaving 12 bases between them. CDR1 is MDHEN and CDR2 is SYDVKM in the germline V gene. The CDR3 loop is CASMHSATYEQYF. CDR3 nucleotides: TGTGCCAGCATGCACAGCGCAACCTACGAGCAGTACTTC.

Here the CDR3 DNA reads TGTGCCAGCAGCCCCCTAGGGGACAGGGCCTCGGAGGCCAACGTCCTGACTTTC. Amino acid sequence: CASSPLGDRASEANVLTF. The V and J genes are TRBV5-5 and TRBJ2-6; 9 bases are shared with TRBD1. This CDR3 is built from 18 residues. V lost 4 bases to trimming and J lost 6 bases; unmatched junction nucleotides: 14. Per germline, CDR1 SGHKS and CDR2 YYEKEE (reference sequence).

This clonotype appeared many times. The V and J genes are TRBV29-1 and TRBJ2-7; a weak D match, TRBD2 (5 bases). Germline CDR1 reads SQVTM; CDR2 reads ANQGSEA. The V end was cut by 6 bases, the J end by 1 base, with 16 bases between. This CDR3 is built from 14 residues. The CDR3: CSVQTRLASYEQYF. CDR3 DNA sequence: TGCAGCGTCCAAACTCGGTTAGCGTCCTACGAGCAGTACTTC.

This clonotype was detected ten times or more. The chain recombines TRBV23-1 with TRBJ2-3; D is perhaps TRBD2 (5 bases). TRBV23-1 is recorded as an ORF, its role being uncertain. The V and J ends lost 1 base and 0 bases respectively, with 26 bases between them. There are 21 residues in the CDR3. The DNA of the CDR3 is TGCGCCAGCAGTCAATGCCGAAGTCCGGTCGGCCTAGGGAGAAGCACAGATACGCAGTATTTT. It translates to CASSQCRSPVGLGRSTDTQYF.

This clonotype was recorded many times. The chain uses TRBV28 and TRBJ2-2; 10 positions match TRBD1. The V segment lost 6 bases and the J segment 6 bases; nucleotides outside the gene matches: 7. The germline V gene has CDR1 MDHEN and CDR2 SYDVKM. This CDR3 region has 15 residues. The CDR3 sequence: CASSPGQGLAGELFF. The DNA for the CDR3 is TGTGCCAGCAGCCCGGGACAGGGGTTGGCCGGGGAGCTGTTTTTT.

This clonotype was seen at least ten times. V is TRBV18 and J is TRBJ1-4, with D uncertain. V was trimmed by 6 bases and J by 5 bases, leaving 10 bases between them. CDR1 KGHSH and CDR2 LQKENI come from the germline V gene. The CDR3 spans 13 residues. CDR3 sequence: CASSPGINEKLFF. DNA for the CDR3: TGTGCCAGCTCCCCGGGGATCAATGAAAAACTGTTTTTT.

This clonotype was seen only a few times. In DNA form, the CDR3 reads TGTGCCAGCACCCAAGTGGGCGGGTCTGGGGCCAACGTCCTGACTTTC. It yields the protein CASTQVGGSGANVLTF. V and J are TRBV28 and TRBJ2-6, with a possible D match to TRBD2 (5 bases). V was cut by 7 bases and J by 1 base, with 14 bases left in between. The V gene's germline CDR1 is MDHEN and CDR2 SYDVKM. This CDR3 is 16 amino acids long.

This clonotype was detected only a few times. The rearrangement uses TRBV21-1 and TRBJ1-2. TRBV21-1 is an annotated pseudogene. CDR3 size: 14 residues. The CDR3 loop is CAALGGGRVYGYTF. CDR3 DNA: TGTGCCGCTCTCGGTGGAGGGCGCGTCTATGGCTACACCTTC.

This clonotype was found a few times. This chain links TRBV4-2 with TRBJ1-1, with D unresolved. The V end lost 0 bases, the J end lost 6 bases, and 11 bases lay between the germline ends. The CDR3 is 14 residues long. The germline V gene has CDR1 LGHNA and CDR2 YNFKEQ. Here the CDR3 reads CASSQESGNAEAFF. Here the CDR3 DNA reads TGTGCCAGCAGCCAAGAATCGGGGAATGCTGAAGCTTTCTTT.

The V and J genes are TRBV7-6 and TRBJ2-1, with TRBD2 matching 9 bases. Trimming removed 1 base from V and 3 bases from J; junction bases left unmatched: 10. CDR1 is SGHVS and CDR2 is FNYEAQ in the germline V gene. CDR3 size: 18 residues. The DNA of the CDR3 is TGTGCCAGCAGCTTAGGGGGGCGGACTAGCGCCTACTACAATGAGCAGTTCTTC. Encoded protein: CASSLGGRTSAYYNEQFF.

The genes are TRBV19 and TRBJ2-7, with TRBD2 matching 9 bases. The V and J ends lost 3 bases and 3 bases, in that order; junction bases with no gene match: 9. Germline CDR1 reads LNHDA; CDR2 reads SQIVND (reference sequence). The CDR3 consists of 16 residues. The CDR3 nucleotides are TGTGCCAGTAGTATGCTGATGGGTAGCGGGGGCTACGAGCAGTACTTC. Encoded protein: CASSMLMGSGGYEQYF.

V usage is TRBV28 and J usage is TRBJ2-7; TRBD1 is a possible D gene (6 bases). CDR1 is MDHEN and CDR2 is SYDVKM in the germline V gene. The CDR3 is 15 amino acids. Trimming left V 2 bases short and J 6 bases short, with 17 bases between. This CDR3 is CASSLGYYRVSEQYF. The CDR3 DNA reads TGTGCCAGCAGTTTAGGGTATTACAGGGTGTCCGAGCAGTACTTC.

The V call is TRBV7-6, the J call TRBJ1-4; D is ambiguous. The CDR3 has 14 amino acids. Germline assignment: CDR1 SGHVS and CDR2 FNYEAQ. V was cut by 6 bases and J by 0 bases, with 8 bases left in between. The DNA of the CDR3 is TGTGCCAGCAGTTTCACCTCAACTAATGAAAAACTGTTTTTT. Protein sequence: CASSFTSTNEKLFF.

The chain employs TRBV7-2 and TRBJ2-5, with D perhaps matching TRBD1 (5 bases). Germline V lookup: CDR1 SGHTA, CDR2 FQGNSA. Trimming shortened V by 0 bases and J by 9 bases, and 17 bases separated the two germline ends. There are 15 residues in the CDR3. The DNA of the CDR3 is TGTGCCAGCAGCTTAGCGCGCGGCACCGAAGGGGCCCAGTACTTC. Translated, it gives CASSLARGTEGAQYF.

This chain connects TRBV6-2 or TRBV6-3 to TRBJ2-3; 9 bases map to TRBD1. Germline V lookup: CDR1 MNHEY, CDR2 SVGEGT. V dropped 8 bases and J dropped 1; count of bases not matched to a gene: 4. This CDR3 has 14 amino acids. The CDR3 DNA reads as TGTGCCAGCGGCCGGGACAGGGGCACAGATACGCAGTATTTT. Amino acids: CASGRDRGTDTQYF.

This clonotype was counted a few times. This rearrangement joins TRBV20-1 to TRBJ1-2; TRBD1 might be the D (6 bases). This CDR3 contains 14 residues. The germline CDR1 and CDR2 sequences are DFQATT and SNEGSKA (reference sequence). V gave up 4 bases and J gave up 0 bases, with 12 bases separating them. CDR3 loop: CSAIQGISNYGYTF. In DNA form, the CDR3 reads TGCAGTGCTATCCAGGGGATATCTAACTATGGCTACACCTTC.